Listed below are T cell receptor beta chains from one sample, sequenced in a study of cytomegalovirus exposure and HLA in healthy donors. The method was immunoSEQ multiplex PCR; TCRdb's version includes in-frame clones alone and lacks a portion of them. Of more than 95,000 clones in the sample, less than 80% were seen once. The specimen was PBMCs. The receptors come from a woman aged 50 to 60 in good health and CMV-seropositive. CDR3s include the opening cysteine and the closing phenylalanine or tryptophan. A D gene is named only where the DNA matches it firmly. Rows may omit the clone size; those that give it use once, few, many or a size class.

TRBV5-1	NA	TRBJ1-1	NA	TGCGCCAGCAAGGAGGACGTGAACACTGAAGCTTTCTTT	CASKEDVNTEAFF
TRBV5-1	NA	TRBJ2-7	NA	TGCGCCAGCAGCTTGAACTTCGGGGGAGGGGGAACCGACGAGCAGTACTTC	CASSLNFGGGGTDEQYF
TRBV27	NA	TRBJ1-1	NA	TGTGCCAGCAGTTCCACAGGATTTGGGACTGAAGCTTTCTTT	CASSSTGFGTEAFF
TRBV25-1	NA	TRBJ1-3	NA	TGTGCCAGCAGTGACGCAGGGTATGGAAACACCATATATTTT	CASSDAGYGNTIYF
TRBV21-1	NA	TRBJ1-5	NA	TGTGCCAGCAATCCAGGCTTGGGAGGGAGAACCAATCAGCCCCAGCATTTT	CASNPGLGGRTNQPQHF
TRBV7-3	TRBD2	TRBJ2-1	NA	TGTGCCAGCAGCTTCGGGGGGACTAGCGTTAGTGAGCAGTTCTTC	CASSFGGTSVSEQFF
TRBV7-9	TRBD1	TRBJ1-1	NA	TGTGCCGGCAGACAGGGGGCTGAGGACACTGAAGCTTTCTTT	CAGRQGAEDTEAFF
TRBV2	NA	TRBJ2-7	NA	TGTGCCACGGCCCGGGAAACAAACTACGAGCAGTACTTC	CATARETNYEQYF
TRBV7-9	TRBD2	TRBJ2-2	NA	TGTGCCAGCAGCTTATCTAGCGGGAGGGGCACCGGGGAGCTGTTTTTT	CASSLSSGRGTGELFF
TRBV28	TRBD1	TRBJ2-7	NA	TGTGCCAGCAGTAGAACACAGGGGACCTACGAGCAGTACTTC	CASSRTQGTYEQYF
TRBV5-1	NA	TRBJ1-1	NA	TGCGCCAGCAGCCCACGTCCAGGGGCCGACGCTTTCTTT	CASSPRPGADAFF
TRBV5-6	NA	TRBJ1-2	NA	TGTGCCAGCAGCTTGTTGGACAGTTTTATCTATGGCTACACCTTC	CASSLLDSFIYGYTF
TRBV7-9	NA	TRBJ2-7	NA	TGTGCCAGCAGCTTAGCGCTGCAGGGGAACGAGCAGTACTTC	CASSLALQGNEQYF
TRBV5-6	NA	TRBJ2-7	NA	TGTGCCAGCAGCTTGTATAGTGCCTCCTACGAGCAGTACTTC	CASSLYSASYEQYF
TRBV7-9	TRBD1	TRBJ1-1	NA	TGTGCCAGCGAGACAGGGGTTGCTGAAGCTTTCTTT	CASETGVAEAFF
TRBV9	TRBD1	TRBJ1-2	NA	TGTGCCAGCAGTGATACCCCGGACCGGACAGGGACTGCCTATGGCTACACCTTC	CASSDTPDRTGTAYGYTF
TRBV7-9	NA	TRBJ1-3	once	TGTGCCAGCAGCGTCAACAGGGATGTAGGAAACACCATATATTTT	CASSVNRDVGNTIYF
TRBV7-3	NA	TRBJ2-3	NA	TGTGCCAGCAGCTCAATGGGGGCCACTGCAGATACGCAGTATTTT	CASSSMGATADTQYF
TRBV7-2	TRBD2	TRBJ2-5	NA	TGTGCCAGCAGCTTTACACTAGCGGGGGGATTGGAGACCCAGTACTTC	CASSFTLAGGLETQYF
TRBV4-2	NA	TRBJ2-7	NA	TGTGCCAGCAGCCAAGATGGAACAGGGATATCCTACGAGCAGTACTTC	CASSQDGTGISYEQYF
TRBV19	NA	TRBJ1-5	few	TGTGCCAGTAGTTCCGGGGTCCGGCAGCCCCAGCATTTT	CASSSGVRQPQHF
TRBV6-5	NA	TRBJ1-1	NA	TGTGCCAGCAGTAAGGACAGAGACAACACTGAAGCTTTCTTT	CASSKDRDNTEAFF
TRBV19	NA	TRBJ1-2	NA	TGTGCCAGTAGTCGGCAGGGCAACTATGGCTACACCTTC	CASSRQGNYGYTF
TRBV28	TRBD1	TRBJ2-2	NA	TGTGCCAGCAGTTCGGGGACAGCCAGGAACACCGGGGAGCTGTTTTTT	CASSSGTARNTGELFF
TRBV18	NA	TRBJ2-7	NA	TGTGCCAGCTCACCACCGCTGTCGCAGGGTCGCTACGAGCAGTACTTC	CASSPPLSQGRYEQYF
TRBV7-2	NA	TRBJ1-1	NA	TGTGCCAGCAGCTTACTTAGGGAGGAAGCTTTCTTT	CASSLLREEAFF
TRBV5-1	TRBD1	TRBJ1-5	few	TGCGCCAGCAGCTTGACAGGGGGGGATACTCAGCCCCAGCATTTT	CASSLTGGDTQPQHF
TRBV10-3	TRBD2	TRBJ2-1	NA	TGTGCCACCGGTCCCGGACTAGCGGGAGGTGTTATCTACAATGAGCAGTTCTTC	CATGPGLAGGVIYNEQFF
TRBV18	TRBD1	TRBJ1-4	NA	TGTGCCAGCTCACACCCCTGGGACAGAGCTGAAAAACTGTTTTTT	CASSHPWDRAEKLFF
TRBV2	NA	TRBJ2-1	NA	TGTGCCAGCAGCCTCGACGAGGAACCACCTAATGAGCAGTTCTTC	CASSLDEEPPNEQFF
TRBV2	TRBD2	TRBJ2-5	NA	TGTGCCAGCAGTGAAGCGCCCCAGCGGGGGTTCCAAGAGACCCAGTACTTC	CASSEAPQRGFQETQYF
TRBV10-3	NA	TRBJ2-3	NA	TGTGCCATCAGTGTAGAAACGACTCGGACAGATACGCAGTATTTT	CAISVETTRTDTQYF
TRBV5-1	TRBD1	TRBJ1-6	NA	TGCGCCAGCAGCTTGACCGGGACAGGGCATTCACCCCTCCACTTT	CASSLTGTGHSPLHF
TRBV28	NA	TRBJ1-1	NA	TGTGCCAGCAGTTCCTCGTGGCTCGACACAACAGAGAACACTGAAGCTTTCTTT	CASSSSWLDTTENTEAFF
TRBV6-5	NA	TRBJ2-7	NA	TGTGCCAGCAGTGGCCCGGATAGCGGTGATTACGAGCAGTACTTC	CASSGPDSGDYEQYF
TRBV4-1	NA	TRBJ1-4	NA	TGCGCCAGCAGCCTAGTGTCTTCAGGGTCTAATGAAAAACTGTTTTTT	CASSLVSSGSNEKLFF
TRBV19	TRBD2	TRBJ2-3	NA	TGTGCCAGTAGTATAGGCCTAGCGGGGGCATCTAGCACAGATACGCAGTATTTT	CASSIGLAGASSTDTQYF
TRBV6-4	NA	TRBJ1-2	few	TGTGCCAGCAGTGTATCCGACAGCTCCTATGGCTACACCTTC	CASSVSDSSYGYTF
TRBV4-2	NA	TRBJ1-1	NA	TGTGCCAGCAGCCAAGATCTAGGGGGGGACACTGAAGCTTTCTTT	CASSQDLGGDTEAFF
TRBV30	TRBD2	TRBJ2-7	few	TGTGCCTGGAGACTAGCGGGAGCCCACGAGCAGTACTTC	CAWRLAGAHEQYF
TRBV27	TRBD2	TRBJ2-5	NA	TGTGCCAGCAGTTCCGGCGGGGGGTACCAAGAGACCCAGTACTTC	CASSSGGGYQETQYF
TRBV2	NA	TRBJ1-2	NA	TGTGCCAGAACAGGGACCAACTATGGCTACACCTTC	CARTGTNYGYTF
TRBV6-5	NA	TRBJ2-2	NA	TGTGCCAGCAGTTACTCCGGGACTGCTACCGCCGGGGAGCTGTTTTTT	CASSYSGTATAGELFF
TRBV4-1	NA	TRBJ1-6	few	TGCGCCAGCAGCCAAGTTCGAAAGGAGGGTTCACCCCTCCACTTT	CASSQVRKEGSPLHF
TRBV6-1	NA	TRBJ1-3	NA	TGTGCCAGCAGTGAAGGCCTCTACTCTGGAAACACCATATATTTT	CASSEGLYSGNTIYF
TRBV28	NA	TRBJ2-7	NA	TGTGCCAGCAGGATGTTTAGCGGCTCTTCCTACGAGCAGTACTTC	CASRMFSGSSYEQYF
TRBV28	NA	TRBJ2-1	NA	TGTGCCAGCAGTTTAAAACAGGCTGCCTACAATGAGCAGTTCTTC	CASSLKQAAYNEQFF
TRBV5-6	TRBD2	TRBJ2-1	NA	TGTGCCAGCAGCTTGGAGACTAGCGGTTCCTACAATGAGCAGTTCTTC	CASSLETSGSYNEQFF
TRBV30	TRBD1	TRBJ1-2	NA	TGTGCCTGGAGTGTAGGACAGGGGGCGGGCTATGGCTACACCTTC	CAWSVGQGAGYGYTF
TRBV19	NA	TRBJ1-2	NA	TGTGCCAGTAGTATATTTCGCGGGGCAGGGAACTATGGCTACACCTTC	CASSIFRGAGNYGYTF
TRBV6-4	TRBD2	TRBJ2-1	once	TGTGCCAGCAGTGACCTAGCGGGAGGGGTCAATGAGCAGTTCTTC	CASSDLAGGVNEQFF
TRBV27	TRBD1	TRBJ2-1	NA	TGTGCCAGCAGACCGACAGGGAGTAATGAGCAGTTCTTC	CASRPTGSNEQFF
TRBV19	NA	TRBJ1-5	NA	TGTGCCAGTAGTAACAACATAAATAGCAATCAGCCCCAGCATTTT	CASSNNINSNQPQHF
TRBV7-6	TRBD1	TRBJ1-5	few	TGTGCCAGCAGCTTAGCCTCAGGGGGCATCAATCAGCCCCAGCATTTT	CASSLASGGINQPQHF
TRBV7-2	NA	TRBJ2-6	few	TGTGCCAGCAGCTTAGTCGACAGGTTCTCTGGGGCCAACGTCCTGACTTTC	CASSLVDRFSGANVLTF
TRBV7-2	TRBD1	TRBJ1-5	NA	TGTGCCAGCAGCCCAGGACAGGGTTTGAGCAATCAGCCCCAGCATTTT	CASSPGQGLSNQPQHF
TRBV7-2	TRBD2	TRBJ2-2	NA	TGTGCCAGCAGCTTAGAAGCAGCGGGGGCGAACACCGGGGAGCTGTTTTTT	CASSLEAAGANTGELFF
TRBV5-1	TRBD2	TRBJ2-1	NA	TGCGCCAGCAGCTTTACGCGGACTAGCGGGAGTTGGGATGAGCAGTTCTTC	CASSFTRTSGSWDEQFF